The T cell receptor (beta chain) under discussion was sequenced for a study of shared clonotypes between healthy human individuals. The protocol was immunoSEQ multiplex PCR, while the TCRdb copy is restricted to in-frame clones and leaves out a portion. The sample has more than 1,200,000 clones, around 98.5% seen once. Study results and caveats: The small donor group covered limited genetic and exposure diversity. Deeper or shallower sequencing was expected to change how clonotypes are shared among donors.

Every contributor of samples was a Caucasian grown-up residing in Nashville, Tennessee. CD4+ cells underwent separation, giving CD45RA+ naive and CD45RA-negative memory subsets. Turning to this clone: As yet, its antigen is unknown.

Sequenced sample: naive CD4+ T cells sorted from blood. Subset given: CD45RA+ positively selected. This sequence was found in a man aged 25 to 40 in good health.

CDR3 sequence: CASSLDCYSNQPQHF. CDR3 nucleotide sequence: TGTGCCAGCAGCTTGGACTGCTATAGCAATCAGCCCCAGCATTTT. The chain has TRBV11-3 and TRBJ1-5; D not resolved. Looked up from germline, CDR1 is SGHNT and CDR2 is YENEEA. Deletions cut 3 bases from V and 0 bases from J, with 9 bases between. This CDR3 spans 15 amino acids. Drawing the rest from reference TRBV11-3 and TRBJ1-5, the complete variable domain is EAGVVQSPRYKIIEKKQPVAFWCNPISGHNTLYWYLQNLGQGPELLIRYENEEAVDDSQLPKDRFSAERLKGVDSTLKIQPAELGDSAVYLCASSLDCYSNQPQHFGDGTRLSIL.